This T cell receptor (beta chain) was sequenced in a study of T cell responses to AZD1222 COVID-19 vaccine (dated by TCRdb to about 2021). With respect to the entire study: AZD1222 recipients whose second dose came at about 4 weeks and those whose second dose came at about 12 weeks were combined into one group, since spike-specific TCR depth and breadth did not differ between the two schedules. Trial participants were enrolled by age into 18-55, 56-69 and 70-plus year subgroups, with around 140, 26 and 57 TCR-sequenced participants respectively. A total of just over 230 trial participants underwent TCR sequencing, of whom about 200 had received two doses of AZD1222 and 26 had received two doses of the MenACWY control vaccine.

What the authors observed across the whole study: The vaccine-associated CD4 TCRs covered the entire spike protein, and the dominant responses fell in regions 160-218 and 743-854. Participants were mostly white British and included more females than males, and it was suggested by the authors that clonal diversity may have been underestimated. Epitopes outside the regions mutated in the B.1.351 and B.1.1.7 variants were reportedly recognized by nearly half of the unique spike-specific TCRs. The 56-69-year group was small, and its depth increase did not reach significance, likely because of low power. Because no day 14 peak-response samples were available, repertoires were characterized only after the peak T cell response. Only six AZD1222 recipients were SARS-CoV-2 seropositive at baseline, limiting conclusions about previously exposed vaccinees. A significant rise in spike-specific TCR breadth and depth was observed after two AZD1222 doses relative to day 0 and relative to MenACWY recipients.

The CDR3 regions of human TCRbeta chains were subjected to immunosequencing. The authors' analysis ran thus. Repertoire TCRs were matched against a reference library of SARS-CoV-2-specific TCRs generated with the MIRA antigen-specificity platform. Breadth was defined as the fraction of unique TCRs that were SARS-CoV-2-associated, and depth was defined as the fraction of total T cells that were SARS-CoV-2-associated. Using the MIRA data, each spike-specific TCR was mapped to the spike region that the TCR reacts to and placed in a CD4 or CD8 class. Log10-transformed breadth and depth values were compared by one-way ANOVA with Sidak's multiple comparisons tests. This is the immuneACCESS table as TCRdb keeps it, with only in-frame sequences that have V and J called. A part of the clones is gone; compared with another copy, unresolved V genes explain less than half, and the rest is unexplained. D and trimming were read from the DNA, whereas the V and J calls and clone size are those reported in that table. A total of about 130,000 clones appear in this sample, around nine tenths of them only once. The top ten constitute 5% to 6% of the sample.

Explained via the paper, the time point label denotes: baseline before first vaccination. Vaccinee samples were obtained from the UK trials COV001 and COV002, which included a single-blind randomized controlled phase 2/3 trial of AZD1222 (ChAdOx1 nCoV-19) in healthy adults. For TCRbeta chain sequencing, PBMC samples from trial participants were taken at day 0 and at day 28 after the second dose. Only a few counts were recorded for this clone. Its antigen is currently not known. No much larger clone exists at a distance of one base, and base qualities are not known. The source material was peripheral blood, sampled on day 0 of AZD1222 vaccination. This TCR was recovered from an adult in good health.

The CDR3 corresponds to CASSWYLAEAFF. The DNA reads as follows: TGTGCCAGCAGTTGGTATCTCGCTGAAGCTTTCTTT. This receptor chain uses TRBV6-2 or TRBV6-3 and TRBJ1-1, with no D gene named confidently. The germline V gene yields MNHEY for CDR1 and SVGEGT for CDR2. CDR3 length: 12 amino acids, cysteine to phenylalanine. Kept here is only the CDR3 DNA, which spans 36 bases and is read in frame from base 1. At the junction V is shortened by 4 bases and J by 6 bases, with 9 bases in between.